The sequence of this TCR beta chain was determined in a study of cytomegalovirus exposure and HLA in healthy donors. Use of 60 Vbeta and 13 Jbeta primers characterized the PCR. TCRdb's copy holds only in-frame clones and misses some; the assay was immunoSEQ multiplex PCR. Here the sample spans 100,000 to 150,000 clones, 60% to 85% being singletons. Source material: PBMCs. The receptor comes from a female donor in good health and CMV-seronegative.

In DNA, the CDR3 is TGTGCCAGCAGCTTAACAGGTAGCTCCTACGAGCAGTACTTC. Translated: CASSLTGSSYEQYF. The chain links TRBV7-9 to TRBJ2-5, with a weak D call TRBD1 (5 bases). Judging by the DNA end, TRBJ2-7 fits better; the J call may be wrong. This CDR3 comprises 14 residues. In germline, CDR1 is SEHNR, CDR2 FQNEAQ (reference sequence).